This T cell receptor beta chain came from a study of PD-L1 blockade in urothelial cancer. The data were produced by immunoSEQ multiplex PCR, yet TCRdb's version contains in-frame clones alone and is incomplete. The repertoire includes roughly 51,000 clones, around 84% of them detected once, and 22% sits in the top ten. The CDR3 contains 16 residues. Germline V gene data show CDR1 as SGHRS and CDR2 as YFSETQ. The V end was cut by 4 bases, the J end by 5 bases, with 21 bases between. Time point noted: pretreatment peripheral blood. The chain links TRBV5-1 to TRBJ1-2; no firm D call. The receptor was derived from a man between 60 and 70 years old with urothelial cancer. This specimen was PBMCs, taken around atezolizumab (anti-PD-L1) treatment. The CDR3 DNA is TGCGCCAGCAGCACCGCCGGGAGGTCGGCGGATTATGGCTACACCTTC. Encoded protein: CASSTAGRSADYGYTF.